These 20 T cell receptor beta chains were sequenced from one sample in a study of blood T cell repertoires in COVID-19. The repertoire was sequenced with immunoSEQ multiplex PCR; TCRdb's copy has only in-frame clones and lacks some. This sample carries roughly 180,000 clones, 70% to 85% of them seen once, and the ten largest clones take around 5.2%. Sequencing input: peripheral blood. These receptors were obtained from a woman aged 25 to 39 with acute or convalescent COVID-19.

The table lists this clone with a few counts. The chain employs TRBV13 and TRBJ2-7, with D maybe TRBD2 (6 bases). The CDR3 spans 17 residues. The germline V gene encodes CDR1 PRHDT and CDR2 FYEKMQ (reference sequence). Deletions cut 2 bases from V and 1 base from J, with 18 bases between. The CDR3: CASSLLGLASGSYEQYF. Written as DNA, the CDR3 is TGTGCCAGCAGCTTACTGGGACTGGCCTCCGGATCCTACGAGCAGTACTTC.

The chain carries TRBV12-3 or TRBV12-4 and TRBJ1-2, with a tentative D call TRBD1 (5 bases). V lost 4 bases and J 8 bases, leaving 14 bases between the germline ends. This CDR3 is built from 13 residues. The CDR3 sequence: CASSSLPGYGYTF. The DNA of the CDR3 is TGTGCCAGCAGTTCACTTCCAGGGTACGGCTACACCTTC.

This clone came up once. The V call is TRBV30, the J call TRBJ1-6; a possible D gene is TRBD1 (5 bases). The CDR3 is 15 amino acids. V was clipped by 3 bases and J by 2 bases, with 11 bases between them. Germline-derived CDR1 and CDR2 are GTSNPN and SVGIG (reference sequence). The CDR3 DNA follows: TGTGCCTGGAGGCCTCGGACACCCTATAATTCACCCCTCCACTTT. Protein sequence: CAWRPRTPYNSPLHF.

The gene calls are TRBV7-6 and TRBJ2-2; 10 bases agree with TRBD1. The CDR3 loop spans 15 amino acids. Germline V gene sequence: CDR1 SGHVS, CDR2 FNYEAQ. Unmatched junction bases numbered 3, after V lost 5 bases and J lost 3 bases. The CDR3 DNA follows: TGTGCCAGCAGCCCCGGACAGGGGGACACCGGGGAGCTGTTTTTT. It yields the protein CASSPGQGDTGELFF.

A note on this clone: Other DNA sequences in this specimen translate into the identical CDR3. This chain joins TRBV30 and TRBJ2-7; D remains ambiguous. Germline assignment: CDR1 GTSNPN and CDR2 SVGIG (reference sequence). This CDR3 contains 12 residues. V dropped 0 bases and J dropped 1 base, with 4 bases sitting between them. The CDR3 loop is CAWSVQSYEQYF. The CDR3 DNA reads TGTGCCTGGAGTGTACAGTCCTACGAGCAGTACTTC.

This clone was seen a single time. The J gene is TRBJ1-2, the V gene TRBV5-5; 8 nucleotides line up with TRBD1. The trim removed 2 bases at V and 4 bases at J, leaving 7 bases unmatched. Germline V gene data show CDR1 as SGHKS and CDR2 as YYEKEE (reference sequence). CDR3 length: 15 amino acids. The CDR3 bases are TGTGCCAGCAGCTTCATAGGGACAGGTGGCTATGGCTACACCTTC. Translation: CASSFIGTGGYGYTF.

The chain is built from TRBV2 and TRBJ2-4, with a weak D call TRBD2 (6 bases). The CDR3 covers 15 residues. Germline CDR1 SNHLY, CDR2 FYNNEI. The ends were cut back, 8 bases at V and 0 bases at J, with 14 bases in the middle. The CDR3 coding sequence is TGTGCCAGCGCCCGGGAGCATAGAGCCAAAAACATTCAGTACTTC. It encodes CASAREHRAKNIQYF.

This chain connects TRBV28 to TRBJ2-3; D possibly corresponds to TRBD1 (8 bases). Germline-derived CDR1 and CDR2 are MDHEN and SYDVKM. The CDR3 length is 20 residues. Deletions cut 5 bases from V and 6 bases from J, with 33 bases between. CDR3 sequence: CASSPWTGIREGGAADTQYF. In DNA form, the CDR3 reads TGTGCCAGCAGTCCCTGGACAGGGATTAGAGAGGGGGGGGCAGCGGATACGCAGTATTTT.

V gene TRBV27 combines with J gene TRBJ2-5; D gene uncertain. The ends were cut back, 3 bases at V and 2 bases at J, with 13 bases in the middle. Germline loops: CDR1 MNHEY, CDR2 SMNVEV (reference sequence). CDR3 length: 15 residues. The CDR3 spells CASSLYYGKQETQYF. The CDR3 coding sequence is TGTGCCAGCAGTTTGTACTACGGAAAGCAAGAGACCCAGTACTTC.

The CDR3 is CASSSRTGDTYEQYF. The CDR3 region has the DNA TGTGCCAGCAGCAGCCGGACAGGGGACACCTACGAGCAGTACTTC. The chain combines TRBV11-1 with TRBJ2-7; 9 bases fit TRBD1. This CDR3 has 15 amino acids. In germline, CDR1 is SGHAT, CDR2 FQDESV (reference sequence). The ends lost 5 bases at V and 2 bases at J; junction bases unmatched: 7.

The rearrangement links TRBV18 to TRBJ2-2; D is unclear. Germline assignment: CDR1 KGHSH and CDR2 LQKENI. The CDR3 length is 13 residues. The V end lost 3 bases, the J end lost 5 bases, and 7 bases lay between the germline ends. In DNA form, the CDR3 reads TGTGCCAGCTCACCGCAGCGTACCGGGGAGCTGTTTTTT. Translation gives CASSPQRTGELFF. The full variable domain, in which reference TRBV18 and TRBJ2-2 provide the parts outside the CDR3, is NAGVMQNPRHLVRRRGQEARLRCSPMKGHSHVYWYRQLPEEGLKFMVYLQKENIIDESGMPKERFSAEFPKEGPSILRIQQVVRGDSAAYFCASSPQRTGELFFGEGSRLTVL.

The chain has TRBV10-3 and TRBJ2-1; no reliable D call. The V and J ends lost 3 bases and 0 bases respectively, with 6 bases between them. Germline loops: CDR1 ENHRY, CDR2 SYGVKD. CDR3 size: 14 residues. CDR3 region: CAISDRSSYNEQFF. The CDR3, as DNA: TGTGCCATCAGTGATAGGAGCTCCTACAATGAGCAGTTCTTC.

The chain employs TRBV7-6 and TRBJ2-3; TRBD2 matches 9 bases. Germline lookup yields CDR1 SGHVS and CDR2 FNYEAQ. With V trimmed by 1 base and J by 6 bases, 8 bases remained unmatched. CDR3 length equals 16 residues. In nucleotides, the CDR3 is TGTGCCAGCAGCTTAGAGCGCGGGGGGGCAGGGGATACGCAGTATTTT. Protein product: CASSLERGGAGDTQYF.

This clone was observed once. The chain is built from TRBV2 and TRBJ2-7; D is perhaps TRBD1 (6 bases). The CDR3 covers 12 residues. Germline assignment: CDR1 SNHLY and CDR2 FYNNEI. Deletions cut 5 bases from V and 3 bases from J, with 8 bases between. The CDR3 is CASSWTDYEQYF. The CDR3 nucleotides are TGTGCCAGCAGTTGGACAGACTACGAGCAGTACTTC.

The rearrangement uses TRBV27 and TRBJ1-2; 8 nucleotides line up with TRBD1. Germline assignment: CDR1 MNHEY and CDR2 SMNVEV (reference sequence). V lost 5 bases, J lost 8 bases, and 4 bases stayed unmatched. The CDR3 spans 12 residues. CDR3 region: CASSQGARGYTF. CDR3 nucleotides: TGTGCCAGCAGTCAGGGGGCGCGAGGCTACACCTTC.

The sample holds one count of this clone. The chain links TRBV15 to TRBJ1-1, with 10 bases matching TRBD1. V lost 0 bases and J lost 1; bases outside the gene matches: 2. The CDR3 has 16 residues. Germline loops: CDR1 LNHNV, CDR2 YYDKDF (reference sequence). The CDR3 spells CATSRDRQGANTEAFF. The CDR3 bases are TGTGCCACCAGCAGAGATCGACAGGGGGCGAACACTGAAGCTTTCTTT.

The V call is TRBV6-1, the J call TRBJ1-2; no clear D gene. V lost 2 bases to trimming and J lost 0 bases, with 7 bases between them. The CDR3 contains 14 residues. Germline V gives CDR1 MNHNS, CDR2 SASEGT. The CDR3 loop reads CASSETYSNYGYTF. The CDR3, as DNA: TGTGCCAGCAGTGAAACATATTCTAACTATGGCTACACCTTC.

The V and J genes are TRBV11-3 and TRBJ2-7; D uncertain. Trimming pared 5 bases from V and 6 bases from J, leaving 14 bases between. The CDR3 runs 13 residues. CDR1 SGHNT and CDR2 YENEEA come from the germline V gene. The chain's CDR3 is CASSLSHGSEQYF. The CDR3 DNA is TGTGCCAGCAGCCTCTCGCATGGCTCCGAGCAGTACTTC.

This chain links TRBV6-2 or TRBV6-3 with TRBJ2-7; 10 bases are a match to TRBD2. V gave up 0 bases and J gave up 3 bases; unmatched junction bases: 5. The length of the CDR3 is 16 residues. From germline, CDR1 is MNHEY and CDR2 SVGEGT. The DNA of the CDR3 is TGTGCCAGCAGTTACTCGAGCGGGAGGGGGTACTACGAGCAGTACTTC. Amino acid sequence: CASSYSSGRGYYEQYF.

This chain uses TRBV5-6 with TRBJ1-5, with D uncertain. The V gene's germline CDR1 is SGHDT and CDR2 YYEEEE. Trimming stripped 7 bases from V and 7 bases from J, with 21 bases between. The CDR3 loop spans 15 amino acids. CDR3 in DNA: TGTGCCAGCTCCGAAGGTTCTTCTCACGGGCAGCCCCAGCATTTT. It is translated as CASSEGSSHGQPQHF.